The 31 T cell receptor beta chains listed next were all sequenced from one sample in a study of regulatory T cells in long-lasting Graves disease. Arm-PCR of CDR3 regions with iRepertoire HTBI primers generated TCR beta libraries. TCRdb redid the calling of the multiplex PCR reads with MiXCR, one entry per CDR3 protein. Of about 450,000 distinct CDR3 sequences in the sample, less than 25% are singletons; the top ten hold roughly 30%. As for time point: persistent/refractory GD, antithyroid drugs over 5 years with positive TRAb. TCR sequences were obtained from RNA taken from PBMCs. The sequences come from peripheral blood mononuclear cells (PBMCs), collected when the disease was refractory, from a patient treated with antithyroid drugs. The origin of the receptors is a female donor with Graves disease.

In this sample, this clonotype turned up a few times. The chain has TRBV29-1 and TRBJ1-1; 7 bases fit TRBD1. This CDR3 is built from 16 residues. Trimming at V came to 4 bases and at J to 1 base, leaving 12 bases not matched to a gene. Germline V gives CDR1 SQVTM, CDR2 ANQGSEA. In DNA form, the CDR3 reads TGCAGCGTTGCCACACCCCGACAGGGCGCGAACACTGAAGCTTTCTTT. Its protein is CSVATPRQGANTEAFF.

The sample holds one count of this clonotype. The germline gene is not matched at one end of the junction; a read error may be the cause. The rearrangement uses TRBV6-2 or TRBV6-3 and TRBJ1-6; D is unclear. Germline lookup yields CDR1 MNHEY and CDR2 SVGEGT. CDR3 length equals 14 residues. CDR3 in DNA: TGTGCCAGCGGTTACTCGGTGGACCCGTCGCCCCCCCACTTT. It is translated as CASGYSVDPSPPHF.

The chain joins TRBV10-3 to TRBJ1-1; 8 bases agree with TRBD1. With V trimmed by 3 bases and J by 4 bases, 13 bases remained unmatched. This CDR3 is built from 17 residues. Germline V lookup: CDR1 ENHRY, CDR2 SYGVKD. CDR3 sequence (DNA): TGTGCCATCAGTGATCGGACAGGGAAGAGTCCGCGCACTGAAGCTTTCTTT. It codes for CAISDRTGKSPRTEAFF.

The CDR3 region is CASSLGGNRDEQYF. The CDR3 DNA reads TGTGCCAGCAGCTTAGGGGGGAACCGGGACGAGCAGTACTTC. The chain uses TRBV7-8 and TRBJ2-7; D possibly uses TRBD1 or TRBD2 (5 bases each). The CDR3 length is 14 residues. Germline CDR1 SGHVS, CDR2 FQNEAQ. Trimming pared 1 base from V and 5 bases from J, leaving 12 bases between.

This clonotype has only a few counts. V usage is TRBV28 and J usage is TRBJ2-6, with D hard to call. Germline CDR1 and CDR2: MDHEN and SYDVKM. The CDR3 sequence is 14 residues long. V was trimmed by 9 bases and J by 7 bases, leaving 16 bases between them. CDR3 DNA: TGTGCCAGTTCAGACTCCGAAACTGCCAACGTCCTGACTTTC. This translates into CASSDSETANVLTF.

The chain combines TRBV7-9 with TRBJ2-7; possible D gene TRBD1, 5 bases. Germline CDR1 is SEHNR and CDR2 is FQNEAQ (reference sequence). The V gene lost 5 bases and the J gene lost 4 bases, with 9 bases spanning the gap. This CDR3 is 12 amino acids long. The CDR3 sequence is CASSKRGYEQYF. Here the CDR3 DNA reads TGTGCCAGCAGCAAAAGGGGATACGAGCAGTACTTC.

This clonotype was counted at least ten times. CDR3 sequence (DNA): TGTGCCAGCAGCTTATCGGGCAGATCCTACGAGCAGTACTTC. It translates to CASSLSGRSYEQYF. V is TRBV7-2 and J is TRBJ2-7; D unresolved. V lost 2 bases and J lost 1, with 9 bases in between. CDR3 length: 14 residues. Germline V gives CDR1 SGHTA, CDR2 FQGNSA.

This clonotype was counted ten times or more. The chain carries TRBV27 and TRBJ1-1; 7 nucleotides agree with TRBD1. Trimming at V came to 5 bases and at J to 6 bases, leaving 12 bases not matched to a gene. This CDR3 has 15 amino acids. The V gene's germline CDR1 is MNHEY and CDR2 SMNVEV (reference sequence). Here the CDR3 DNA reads TGTGCCAGCAGTACCCTCAGGGGGGAAGTAGCTGAAGCTTTCTTT. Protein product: CASSTLRGEVAEAFF.

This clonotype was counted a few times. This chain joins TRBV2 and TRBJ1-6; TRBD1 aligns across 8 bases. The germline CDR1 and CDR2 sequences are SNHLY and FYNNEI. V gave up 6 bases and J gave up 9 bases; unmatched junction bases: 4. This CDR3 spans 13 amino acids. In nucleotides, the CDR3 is TGTGCCAGCAGCCGCGACAGGGGTTCACCCCTCCACTTT. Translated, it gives CASSRDRGSPLHF. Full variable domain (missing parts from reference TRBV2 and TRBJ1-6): EPEVTQTPSHQVTQMGQEVILRCVPISNHLYFYWYRQILGQKVEFLVSFYNNEISEKSEIFDDQFSVERPDGSNFTLKIRSTKLEDSAMYFCASSRDRGSPLHFGNGTRLTVT.

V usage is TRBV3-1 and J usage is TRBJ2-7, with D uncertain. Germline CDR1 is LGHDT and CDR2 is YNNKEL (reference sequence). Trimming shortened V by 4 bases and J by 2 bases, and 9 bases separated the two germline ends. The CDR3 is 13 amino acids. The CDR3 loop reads CASSRARPYEQYF. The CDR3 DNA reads TGTGCCAGCAGCCGAGCAAGGCCCTACGAGCAGTACTTC.

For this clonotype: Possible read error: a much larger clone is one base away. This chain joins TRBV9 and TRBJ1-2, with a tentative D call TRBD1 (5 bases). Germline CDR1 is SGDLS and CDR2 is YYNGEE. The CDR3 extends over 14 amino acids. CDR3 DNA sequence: TGTGCCAACAGCGTCGACAGTTCCGCCGATGGCTACACCTTC. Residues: CANSVDSSADGYTF.

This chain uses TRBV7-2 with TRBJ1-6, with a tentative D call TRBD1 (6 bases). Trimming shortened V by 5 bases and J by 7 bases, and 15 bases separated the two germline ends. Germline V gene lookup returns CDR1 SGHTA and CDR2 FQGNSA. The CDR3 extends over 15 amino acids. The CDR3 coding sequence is TGTGCCAGCAGCACCAACAGGGCAGGGAATTCACCCCTCCACTTT. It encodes CASSTNRAGNSPLHF.

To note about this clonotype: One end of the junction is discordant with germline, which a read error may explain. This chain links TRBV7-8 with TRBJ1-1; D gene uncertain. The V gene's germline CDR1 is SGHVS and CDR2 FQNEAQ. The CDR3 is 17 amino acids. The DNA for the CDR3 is TGTGCCAGCAGCCCTCCAGCGCACACAGAGTCGAACACTGAAGTTTTCTTT. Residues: CASSPPAHTESNTEVFF.

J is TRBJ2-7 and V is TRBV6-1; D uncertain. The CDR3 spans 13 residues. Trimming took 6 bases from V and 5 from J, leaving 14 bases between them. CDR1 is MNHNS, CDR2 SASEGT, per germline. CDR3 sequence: CASRPTYKDEQYF. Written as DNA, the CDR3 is TGTGCCAGCAGACCCACATACAAGGACGAGCAGTACTTC.

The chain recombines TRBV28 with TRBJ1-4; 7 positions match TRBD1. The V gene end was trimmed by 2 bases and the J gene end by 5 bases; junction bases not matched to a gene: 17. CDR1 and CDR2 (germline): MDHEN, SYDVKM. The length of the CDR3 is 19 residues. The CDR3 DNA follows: TGTGCCAGCAGTTTAATAAGTTCCGCTCTGGGACAGTTAAATGAAAAACTGTTTTTT. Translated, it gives CASSLISSALGQLNEKLFF.

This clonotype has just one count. The CDR3 DNA is TGTGCCAGCAGCCAAAGGGGCAGGGGACAGACTGGGGCCAACGTCCTGACTTTC. Its translation is CASSQRGRGQTGANVLTF. The chain links TRBV3-1 to TRBJ2-6; TRBD1 matches 7 bases. The CDR3 totals 18 residues. CDR1 and CDR2 (germline): LGHDT, YNNKEL (reference sequence). V was pared by 2 bases and J by 2 bases, with 9 bases of the junction left unmatched.

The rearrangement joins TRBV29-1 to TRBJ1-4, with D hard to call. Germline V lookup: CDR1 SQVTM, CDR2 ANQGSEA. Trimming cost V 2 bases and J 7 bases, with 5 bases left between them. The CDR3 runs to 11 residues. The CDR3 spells CSVEKGEKLFF. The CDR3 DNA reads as TGCAGCGTTGAAAAAGGTGAAAAACTGTTTTTT. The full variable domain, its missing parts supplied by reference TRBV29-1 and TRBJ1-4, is SAVISQKPSRDICQRGTSLTIQCQVDSQVTMMFWYRQQPGQSLTLIATANQGSEATYESGFVIDKFPISRPNLTFSTLTVSNMSPEDSSIYLCSVEKGEKLFFGSGTQLSVL.

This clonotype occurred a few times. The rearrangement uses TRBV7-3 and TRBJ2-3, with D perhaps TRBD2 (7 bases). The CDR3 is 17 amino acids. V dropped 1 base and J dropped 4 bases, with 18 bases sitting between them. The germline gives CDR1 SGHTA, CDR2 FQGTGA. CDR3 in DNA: TGTGCCAGCAGCTTAAACCGGGGGGCCTCCAACGCAGATACGCAGTATTTT. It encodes CASSLNRGASNADTQYF.

The CDR3 region is CASSLTGVGGELFF. CDR3 in DNA: TGTGCCAGCAGCTTAACGGGAGTGGGCGGGGAGCTGTTTTTT. The chain has TRBV5-5 and TRBJ2-2; the D gene is possibly TRBD2 (6 bases). V shed 2 bases and J shed 7 bases, with 12 bases lying between them. The CDR3 covers 14 residues. CDR1 is SGHKS and CDR2 is YYEKEE in the germline V gene (reference sequence).

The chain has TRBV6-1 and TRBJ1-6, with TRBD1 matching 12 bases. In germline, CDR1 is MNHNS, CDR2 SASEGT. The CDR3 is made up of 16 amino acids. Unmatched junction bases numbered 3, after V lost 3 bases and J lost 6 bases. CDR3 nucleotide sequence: TGTGCCAGCAGTGAGTTGGGACAGGGGGCTAATTCACCCCTCCACTTT. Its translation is CASSELGQGANSPLHF.

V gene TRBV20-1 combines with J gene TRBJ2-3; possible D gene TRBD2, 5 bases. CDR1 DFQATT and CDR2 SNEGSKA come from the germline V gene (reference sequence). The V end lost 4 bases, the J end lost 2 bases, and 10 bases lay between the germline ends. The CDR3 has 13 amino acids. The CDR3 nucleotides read TGCAGTGCTATTCGGGGATTCACAGATACGCAGTATTTT. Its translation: CSAIRGFTDTQYF.

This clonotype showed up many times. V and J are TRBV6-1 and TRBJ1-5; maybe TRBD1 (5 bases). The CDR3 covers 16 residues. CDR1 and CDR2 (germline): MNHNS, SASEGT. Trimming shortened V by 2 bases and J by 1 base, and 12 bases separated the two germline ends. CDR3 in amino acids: CASSELAGTSNQPQHF. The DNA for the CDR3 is TGTGCCAGCAGTGAATTGGCAGGGACGAGCAATCAGCCCCAGCATTTT.

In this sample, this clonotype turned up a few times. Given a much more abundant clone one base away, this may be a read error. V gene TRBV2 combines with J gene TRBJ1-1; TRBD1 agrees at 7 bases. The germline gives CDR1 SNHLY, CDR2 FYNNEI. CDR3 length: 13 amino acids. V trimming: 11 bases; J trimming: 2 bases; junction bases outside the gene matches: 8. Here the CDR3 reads CAGPGTANTEAFF. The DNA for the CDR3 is TGTGCCGGGCCCGGGACAGCAAACACTGAAGCTTTCTTT. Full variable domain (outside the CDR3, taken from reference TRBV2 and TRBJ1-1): EPEVTQTPSHQVTQMGQEVILRCVPISNHLYFYWYRQILGQKVEFLVSFYNNEISEKSEIFDDQFSVERPDGSNFTLKIRSTKLEDSAMYFCAGPGTANTEAFFGQGTRLTVV.

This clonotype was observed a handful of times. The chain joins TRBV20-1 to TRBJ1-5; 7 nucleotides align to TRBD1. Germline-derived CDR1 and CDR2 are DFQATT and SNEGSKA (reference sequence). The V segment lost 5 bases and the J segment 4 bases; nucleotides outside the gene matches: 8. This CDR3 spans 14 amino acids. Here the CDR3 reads CSAPGTESNQPQHF. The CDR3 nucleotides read TGCAGTGCTCCCGGGACAGAGTCAAATCAGCCCCAGCATTTT.

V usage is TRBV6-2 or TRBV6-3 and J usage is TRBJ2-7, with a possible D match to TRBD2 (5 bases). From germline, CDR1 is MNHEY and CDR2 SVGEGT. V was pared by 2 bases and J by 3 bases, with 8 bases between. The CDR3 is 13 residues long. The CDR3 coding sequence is TGTGCCAGCAGTTACCGGGGTATCTACGAGCAGTACTTC. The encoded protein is CASSYRGIYEQYF.

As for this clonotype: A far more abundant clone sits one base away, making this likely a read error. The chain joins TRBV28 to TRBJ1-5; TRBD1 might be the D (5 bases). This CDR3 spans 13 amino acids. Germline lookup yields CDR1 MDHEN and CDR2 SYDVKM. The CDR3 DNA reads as TGTGCCACCAGTGGGCAGGGCGAACAGCCCCGGCATTTT. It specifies CATSGQGEQPRHF. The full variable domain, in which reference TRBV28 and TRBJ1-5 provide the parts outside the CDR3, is DVKVTQSSRYLVKRTGEKVFLECVQDMDHENMFWYRQDPGLGLRLIYFSYDVKMKEKGDIPEGYSVSREKKERFSLILESASTNQTSMYLCATSGQGEQPRHFGDGTRLSIL.

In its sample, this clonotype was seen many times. The CDR3 loop is CASMTSVKETQYF. CDR3 in DNA: TGTGCCAGCATGACTAGCGTTAAAGAGACCCAGTACTTC. The rearrangement uses TRBV28 and TRBJ2-5; TRBD2 matches 8 bases. V shed 7 bases and J 3 bases; nucleotides not matched to a gene: 4. The CDR3 is 13 residues long. CDR1 is MDHEN, CDR2 SYDVKM, per germline. Full variable domain (rest looked up from reference TRBV28 and TRBJ2-5): DVKVTQSSRYLVKRTGEKVFLECVQDMDHENMFWYRQDPGLGLRLIYFSYDVKMKEKGDIPEGYSVSREKKERFSLILESASTNQTSMYLCASMTSVKETQYFGPGTRLLVL.

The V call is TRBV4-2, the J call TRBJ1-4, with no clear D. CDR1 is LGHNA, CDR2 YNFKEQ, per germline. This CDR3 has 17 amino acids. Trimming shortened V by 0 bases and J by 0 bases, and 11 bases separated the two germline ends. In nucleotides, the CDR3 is TGTGCCAGCAGCCAAGATTTGAGCGTTTCAACTAATGAAAAACTGTTTTTT. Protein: CASSQDLSVSTNEKLFF.

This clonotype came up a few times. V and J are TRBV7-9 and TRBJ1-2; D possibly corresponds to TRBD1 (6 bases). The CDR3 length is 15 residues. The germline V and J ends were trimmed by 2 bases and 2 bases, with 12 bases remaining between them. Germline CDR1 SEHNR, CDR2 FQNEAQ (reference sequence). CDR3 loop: CASSLIRTGNYGYTF. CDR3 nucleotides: TGTGCCAGCAGCTTAATCCGTACAGGGAACTATGGCTACACCTTC.

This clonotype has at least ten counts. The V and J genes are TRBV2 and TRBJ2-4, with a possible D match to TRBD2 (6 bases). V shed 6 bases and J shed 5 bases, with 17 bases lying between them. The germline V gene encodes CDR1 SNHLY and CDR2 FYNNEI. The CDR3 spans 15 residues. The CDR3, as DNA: TGTGCCAGCAGCGGAGGGTGGGTAGGACAAAACATTCAGTACTTC. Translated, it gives CASSGGWVGQNIQYF.

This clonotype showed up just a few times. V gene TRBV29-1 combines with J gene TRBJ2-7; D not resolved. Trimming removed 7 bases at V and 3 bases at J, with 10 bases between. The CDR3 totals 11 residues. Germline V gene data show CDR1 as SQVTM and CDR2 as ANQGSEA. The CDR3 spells CSAYKGYEQYF. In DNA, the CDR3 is TGCAGCGCCTACAAGGGCTACGAGCAGTACTTC.